This T cell receptor (beta chain) was recovered during a study of blood T cell repertoires in COVID-19 (dated by TCRdb to 2020 to 2021). Regarding the study in general: Samples from collaborators originated in the United States, Italy and Spain and spanned both the acute and convalescent phases of COVID-19. The material from the prospective study consisted of cDNA or gDNA derived from T cells, B-cell-depleted T cells, or PBMCs. The dataset comprised deeply sampled blood TCRbeta repertoires from subjects exposed to, actively infected with, or recovered from COVID-19. The repertoires were released in a freely available public database intended as a resource for research on the immune response to SARS-CoV-2. Samples came from the ongoing ImmuneRACE study (first 160 participants) plus 1,254 subjects from 6 global collaborators. A de-identified subject ID, COVID-19 status, age in years and sex were almost always included in the sample metadata. HLA class I and class II types, where available, came from metadata supplied by the sample provider rather than from assay-based typing. General study outcomes and caveats: How much clinical and demographic metadata was included differed by source and by participant, and the metadata was provided uncurated.

Collaborating institutions collected whole blood in K2EDTA tubes following their own protocols. Collaborator samples were shipped for TCRbeta analysis as frozen whole blood, isolated PBMCs, or DNA extracted from either sample type. TCRbeta CDR3 regions were amplified from genomic DNA by means of the immunoSEQ Assay, a bias-controlled multiplex PCR. The source study handled its data this way. Nucleated cell counts per sample were estimated from amplification of reference gene primers within the assay. Sequence reads were collapsed and filtered to measure the absolute abundance of every unique TCRbeta CDR3 rearrangement. For each sample, productive Simpson clonality was calculated as the square root of Simpson's diversity index over productive rearrangements. TCRdb provides this immuneACCESS table in a form limited to in-frame rearrangements. Some clones are lacking; in checked studies, under half of them reflect an unresolved V gene, and why the rest are absent is not known. V, J and clone size derive from that table, while D and trimming were established from the DNA sequence. The sample includes 65,000 to 80,000 clones, with roughly nine tenths observed a single time. The top ten constitute approximately 19% of the sample.

On this clone itself: Its recognized antigen is unknown. Base qualities are not recorded, but no much larger clone differs from it by a single base.

From the cysteine up to the phenylalanine, the CDR3 has a length of 14 residues. Here the CDR3 DNA is all that survives: 42 bases in frame from base 1. CDR1 and CDR2, per the germline V gene, are KGHSH and LQKENI. A distance of 8 bases separates the germline ends of V and J, which lose 2 bases and 2 bases respectively. The rearranged segments are TRBV18 and TRBJ2-3; matching of 5 bases hints at TRBD2 as the D gene. The TCR was taken from a man older than 75 in a cohort sampled during active COVID-19. Input material: peripheral blood. The CDR3 here reads CASSPGRDTDTQYF. The nucleotide sequence reads TGTGCCAGCTCACCAGGACGGGACACAGATACGCAGTATTTT.